This entry lists 32 T cell receptor beta chains sequenced from one sample in a study of cytotoxic CD8 clonotypes in ibrutinib-treated CLL. The data were produced by immunoSEQ multiplex PCR, yet TCRdb's version contains in-frame clones alone and is incomplete. The sample consists of about 44,000 clones, roughly three quarters of them appearing once. This sample comprised PBMCs, obtained after 12 months of ibrutinib treatment. These receptors were collected from a human donor with chronic lymphocytic leukemia.

The V and J genes are TRBV2 and TRBJ2-1; D not resolved. CDR1 and CDR2 (germline): SNHLY, FYNNEI. The CDR3 is 13 residues long. V lost 7 bases to trimming and J lost 5 bases, with 12 bases between them. DNA of the CDR3: TGTGCCAGCAAGAACCAGCCAAACAATGAGCAGTTCTTC. It codes for CASKNQPNNEQFF.

The chain has TRBV14 and TRBJ2-7; 7 nucleotides match TRBD1. CDR3 size: 14 residues. V lost 4 bases, J lost 4 bases, and 7 bases stayed unmatched. CDR1 and CDR2 (germline): SGHDN, FVKESK. The CDR3 reads CASSPQTGFYEQYF. CDR3 DNA sequence: TGTGCCAGCAGCCCTCAGACAGGGTTTTACGAGCAGTACTTC.

This chain joins TRBV30 and TRBJ1-2; TRBD1 might be the D (6 bases). V was cut by 1 base and J by 4 bases, with 13 bases left in between. In germline, CDR1 is GTSNPN, CDR2 SVGIG (reference sequence). The CDR3 loop spans 14 amino acids. The CDR3 loop is CAWSEGIGGYGYTF. The CDR3 coding sequence is TGTGCCTGGAGTGAAGGTATAGGGGGCTATGGCTACACCTTC.

Only a few counts were recorded for this clone. V and J are TRBV5-5 and TRBJ1-1; D might be TRBD1 (6 bases). Per the germline V gene, CDR1 is SGHKS and CDR2 is YYEKEE (reference sequence). This CDR3 region has 15 residues. V was clipped by 3 bases and J by 1 base, with 13 bases between them. The CDR3 sequence: CASSWGRGGNTEAFF. CDR3 DNA sequence: TGTGCCAGCAGCTGGGGGCGGGGAGGGAACACTGAAGCTTTCTTT.

This clone was counted a few times. Other DNA sequences in this sample translate to the same CDR3. V and J are TRBV5-1 and TRBJ1-1; D gene uncertain. This CDR3 comprises 13 residues. The V end was cut by 4 bases, the J end by 1 base, with 8 bases between. Germline V gene lookup returns CDR1 SGHRS and CDR2 YFSETQ. The CDR3: CASSPGPNTEAFF. In DNA form, the CDR3 reads TGCGCCAGCAGCCCCGGACCGAACACTGAAGCTTTCTTT.

This CDR3 reads CASRGSGSSFNYGYTF. The CDR3 DNA reads TGTGCCAGCAGGGGCTCGGGTTCATCTTTTAACTATGGCTACACCTTC. This rearrangement joins TRBV28 to TRBJ1-2; no reliable D call. The germline V gene encodes CDR1 MDHEN and CDR2 SYDVKM. The ends were cut back, 6 bases at V and 1 base at J, with 18 bases in the middle. There are 16 residues in the CDR3.

This chain connects TRBV11-2 to TRBJ1-1; D possibly corresponds to TRBD1 (6 bases). V was shortened by 4 bases and J by 0 bases, with 15 bases between the two germline ends. Germline V gene data show CDR1 as SGHAT and CDR2 as FQNNGV. The length of the CDR3 is 16 residues. In DNA, the CDR3 is TGTGCCAGCAGCTCACTCTATGGACAGCTGAACACTGAAGCTTTCTTT. Translation gives CASSSLYGQLNTEAFF.

This chain uses TRBV6-6 with TRBJ1-1; no clear D. Germline CDR1 MNHNY, CDR2 SVGAGI (reference sequence). Trimming left V 2 bases short and J 1 base short, with 11 bases between. The CDR3 runs 15 residues. CDR3: CASSYGPSGNTEAFF. The CDR3 DNA reads as TGTGCCAGCAGTTACGGACCTTCCGGGAACACTGAAGCTTTCTTT.

This clone was seen more than once but under ten times. The gene calls are TRBV18 and TRBJ1-2; no clear D gene. V was shortened by 2 bases and J by 4 bases, with 11 bases between the two germline ends. The length of the CDR3 is 14 residues. The germline V gene has CDR1 KGHSH and CDR2 LQKENI. This CDR3 reads CASSPDKQSYGYTF. In DNA form, the CDR3 reads TGTGCCAGCTCACCAGACAAACAGAGCTATGGCTACACCTTC.

The V gene is TRBV30, the J gene TRBJ1-1; D is perhaps TRBD1 (5 bases). Trimming cost V 3 bases and J 7 bases, with 9 bases left between them. This CDR3 has 11 amino acids. Per the germline V gene, CDR1 is GTSNPN and CDR2 is SVGIG (reference sequence). In DNA, the CDR3 is TGTGCCTGGAGGGGGCAGGGTGAAGCTTTCTTT. Translated: CAWRGQGEAFF.

This chain links TRBV5-4 with TRBJ2-7; possibly TRBD2 for D (5 bases). CDR1 and CDR2 from the germline V gene are SGHNT and YYREEE (reference sequence). With 3 bases removed from V and 4 bases from J, the gap between germline ends came to 8 bases. This CDR3 comprises 12 residues. CDR3 loop: CASSSDSYEQYF. CDR3 bases: TGTGCCAGCAGCTCGGACTCGTACGAGCAGTACTTC.

V and J are TRBV6-6 and TRBJ1-1; TRBD1 matches at 7 bases. This CDR3 has 15 residues. The V and J ends lost 5 bases and 8 bases, in that order; junction bases with no gene match: 14. Germline CDR1 reads MNHNY; CDR2 reads SVGAGI (reference sequence). The CDR3: CASSKLQGLRMEAFF. The CDR3 nucleotides are TGTGCCAGCAGTAAACTACAGGGGCTCCGTATGGAAGCTTTCTTT.

The genes are TRBV7-9 and TRBJ2-1; 15 positions match TRBD2. V shed 5 bases and J 4 bases; nucleotides not matched to a gene: 6. The CDR3 has 17 amino acids. CDR1 and CDR2 (germline): SEHNR, FQNEAQ (reference sequence). The CDR3 spells CASSRSGLAGGYNEQFF. In DNA form, the CDR3 reads TGTGCCAGCAGCCGATCGGGACTAGCGGGAGGTTACAATGAGCAGTTCTTC. The variable domain in full, with the rest retrieved from reference TRBV7-9 and TRBJ2-1, is DTGVSQNPRHKITKRGQNVTFRCDPISEHNRLYWYRQTLGQGPEFLTYFQNEAQLEKSRLLSDRFSAERPKGSFSTLEIQRTEQGDSAMYLCASSRSGLAGGYNEQFFGPGTRLTVL.

In DNA, the CDR3 is TGCGCCAGCAGCCAAGAGGGGGCAGGGGTTCACTCTGGGGCCAACGTCCTGACTTTC. It codes for CASSQEGAGVHSGANVLTF. The chain couples TRBV4-1 to TRBJ2-6; D is possibly TRBD1 (6 bases). V lost 0 bases, J lost 0 bases, and 15 bases lay in between. The CDR3 is 19 residues long. The V gene's germline CDR1 is MGHRA and CDR2 YSYEKL.

The CDR3 nucleotides are TGTGCCAGCAGCCCCTACACCGGGGAGCTGTTTTTT. Translating gives CASSPYTGELFF. The chain couples TRBV5-8 to TRBJ2-2, with D hard to call. CDR1 is SGHTS and CDR2 is YDEGEE in the germline V gene. V dropped 4 bases and J dropped 3 bases, with 4 bases sitting between them. This CDR3 contains 12 residues.

The chain carries TRBV7-9 and TRBJ2-7; D gene unclear. V was shortened by 1 base and J by 0 bases, with 7 bases between the two germline ends. The CDR3 has 14 residues. Germline V lookup: CDR1 SEHNR, CDR2 FQNEAQ (reference sequence). CDR3 nucleotides: TGTGCCAGCAGCTTAGGGGTCAACTCCTACGAGCAGTACTTC. As protein: CASSLGVNSYEQYF.

V is TRBV19 and J is TRBJ1-5; D remains unclear. Germline V gene data show CDR1 as LNHDA and CDR2 as SQIVND (reference sequence). V was pared by 5 bases and J by 3 bases, with 11 bases between. This CDR3 comprises 14 residues. The CDR3 nucleotides are TGTGCCAGTAGTGATCAGTCCCCCAATCAGCCCCAGCATTTT. It is translated as CASSDQSPNQPQHF.

V gene TRBV5-4 combines with J gene TRBJ2-3, with 9 positions matching TRBD2. From germline, CDR1 is SGHNT and CDR2 YYREEE (reference sequence). The CDR3 has 16 residues. Trimming took 4 bases from V and 1 from J; bases not matched to a gene: 7. For the CDR3, the DNA is TGTGCCAGCAGCAACCCGCCTAGCGGGGGCACAGATACGCAGTATTTT. The encoded protein is CASSNPPSGGTDTQYF.

The rearrangement links TRBV30 to TRBJ2-6, with a tentative D call TRBD2 (5 bases). CDR3 length: 15 amino acids. Germline V CDR1 and CDR2: GTSNPN, SVGIG (reference sequence). The ends were cut back, 5 bases at V and 0 bases at J, with 11 bases in the middle. In nucleotides, the CDR3 is TGTGCCTGGGCCTTAGGACTCTCTGGGGCCAACGTCCTGACTTTC. Translated: CAWALGLSGANVLTF.

The chain recombines TRBV29-1 with TRBJ2-7; D might be TRBD1 or TRBD2, each matching 6 bases. CDR1 is SQVTM and CDR2 is ANQGSEA in the germline V gene. The CDR3 runs 13 residues. The ends were cut back, 3 bases at V and 6 bases at J, with 15 bases in the middle. CDR3 sequence: CSVDDGGRGEQYF. In DNA form, the CDR3 reads TGCAGCGTTGACGACGGGGGCAGAGGCGAGCAGTACTTC.

The chain is built from TRBV5-6 and TRBJ2-3; maybe TRBD1 (5 bases). CDR3 length: 16 residues. Trimming took 4 bases from V and 1 from J, leaving 16 bases between them. Looked up from germline, CDR1 is SGHDT and CDR2 is YYEEEE. The CDR3 is CASSVRDIQGTDTQYF. In DNA, the CDR3 is TGTGCCAGCAGCGTCAGGGATATTCAGGGCACAGATACGCAGTATTTT.

CDR3 nucleotides: TGCGCCAGCAGTGAGTCGACCGGGATCCCAGAGACCCAGTACTTC. Amino acid sequence: CASSESTGIPETQYF. The J gene is TRBJ2-5, the V gene TRBV10-1, with D possibly being TRBD2 (5 bases). Germline V gene lookup returns CDR1 WNHNN and CDR2 SYGVQD (reference sequence). Trimming pared 0 bases from V and 4 bases from J, leaving 12 bases between. The CDR3 has 15 amino acids.

The chain links TRBV7-6 to TRBJ2-3, with D perhaps given as TRBD1 or TRBD2 (6 bases each). The ends were cut back, 5 bases at V and 1 base at J, with 13 bases in the middle. CDR1 is SGHVS and CDR2 is FNYEAQ in the germline V gene. This CDR3 comprises 15 residues. The CDR3, as DNA: TGTGCCAGCAGCCCCTTAGGGGGGCGCACAGATACGCAGTATTTT. Its protein is CASSPLGGRTDTQYF.

This clone was seen a few times. This chain links TRBV4-1 with TRBJ2-6; D not resolved. The CDR3 length is 16 residues. V shed 0 bases and J shed 2 bases, with 8 bases lying between them. Germline V gives CDR1 MGHRA, CDR2 YSYEKL. The CDR3 region has the DNA TGCGCCAGCAGCCAAGATAACAGTGCTGGGGCCAACGTCCTGACTTTC. Translation: CASSQDNSAGANVLTF.

This chain uses TRBV28 with TRBJ2-2; 7 bases align to TRBD1. The V gene's germline CDR1 is MDHEN and CDR2 SYDVKM. J was trimmed by 4 bases and V by 5 bases; bases with no gene match: 4. The CDR3 is 14 amino acids. CDR3 nucleotide sequence: TGTGCCAGCAGTCAAGCAGGGGGCACCGGGGAGCTGTTTTTT. This gives the protein CASSQAGGTGELFF. The full variable domain, its missing parts supplied by reference TRBV28 and TRBJ2-2, is DVKVTQSSRYLVKRTGEKVFLECVQDMDHENMFWYRQDPGLGLRLIYFSYDVKMKEKGDIPEGYSVSREKKERFSLILESASTNQTSMYLCASSQAGGTGELFFGEGSRLTVL.

The table lists this clone with a few counts. CDR3 nucleotides: TGTGCCAGTAGTGACGCCTACGAGCAGTACTTC. This translates into CASSDAYEQYF. V gene TRBV19 combines with J gene TRBJ2-7; no clear D gene. With 5 bases removed from V and 2 bases from J, the gap between germline ends came to 4 bases. The CDR3 extends over 11 amino acids. Germline V gives CDR1 LNHDA, CDR2 SQIVND (reference sequence).

The chain couples TRBV19 to TRBJ2-5; perhaps TRBD1 as D (6 bases). Trimming removed 8 bases at V and 4 bases at J, with 8 bases between. The germline gives CDR1 LNHDA, CDR2 SQIVND (reference sequence). This CDR3 has 11 amino acids. In DNA, the CDR3 is TGTGCCAGTGTCAGGGGAGAGACCCAGTACTTC. Residues: CASVRGETQYF.

This clone has more than one count but fewer than ten. The rearrangement joins TRBV18 to TRBJ2-2; D is uncertain. This CDR3 comprises 12 residues. V was clipped by 1 base and J by 5 bases, with 2 bases between them. CDR1 is KGHSH and CDR2 is LQKENI in the germline V gene. The CDR3 DNA sequence: TGTGCCAGCTCACCACAGACCGGGGAGCTGTTTTTT. Its translation: CASSPQTGELFF. The full variable domain, its missing parts supplied by reference TRBV18 and TRBJ2-2, is NAGVMQNPRHLVRRRGQEARLRCSPMKGHSHVYWYRQLPEEGLKFMVYLQKENIIDESGMPKERFSAEFPKEGPSILRIQQVVRGDSAAYFCASSPQTGELFFGEGSRLTVL.

CDR3 bases: TGTGCCAGCAGCTTGGACAGGGGGACCGGGGAGCTGTTTTTT. This gives the protein CASSLDRGTGELFF. The rearrangement links TRBV5-4 to TRBJ2-2; 8 bases map to TRBD1. The junction had 0 bases not matched to a gene; V was cut back by 0 bases and J by 5 bases. CDR3 size: 14 residues. The germline CDR1 and CDR2 sequences are SGHNT and YYREEE (reference sequence).

The chain carries TRBV2 and TRBJ2-3, with TRBD2 identical over 8 bases. V dropped 4 bases and J dropped 0; count of bases not matched to a gene: 9. The V gene's germline CDR1 is SNHLY and CDR2 FYNNEI. The CDR3 extends over 17 amino acids. The CDR3 region has the DNA TGTGCCAGCAGTGGAACTTTAACTAGCGGAAGCACAGATACGCAGTATTTT. It encodes CASSGTLTSGSTDTQYF.

V usage is TRBV28 and J usage is TRBJ1-5; 7 bases map to TRBD1. J gave up 1 base and V 4 bases, and 7 bases lay outside the gene matches. The CDR3 length is 16 residues. The V gene's germline CDR1 is MDHEN and CDR2 SYDVKM. CDR3 DNA sequence: TGTGCCAGCAGTTCCCTCAGCAGGGGGAGCAATCAGCCCCAGCATTTT. The encoded protein is CASSSLSRGSNQPQHF.

V usage is TRBV7-2 and J usage is TRBJ2-6; no clear D. Germline CDR1 SGHTA, CDR2 FQGNSA. With 9 bases removed from V and 4 bases from J, the gap between germline ends came to 13 bases. The CDR3 spans 14 residues. The chain's CDR3 is CASLIRAGANVLTF. Here the CDR3 DNA reads TGTGCCAGTCTAATTAGGGCAGGGGCCAACGTCCTGACTTTC.